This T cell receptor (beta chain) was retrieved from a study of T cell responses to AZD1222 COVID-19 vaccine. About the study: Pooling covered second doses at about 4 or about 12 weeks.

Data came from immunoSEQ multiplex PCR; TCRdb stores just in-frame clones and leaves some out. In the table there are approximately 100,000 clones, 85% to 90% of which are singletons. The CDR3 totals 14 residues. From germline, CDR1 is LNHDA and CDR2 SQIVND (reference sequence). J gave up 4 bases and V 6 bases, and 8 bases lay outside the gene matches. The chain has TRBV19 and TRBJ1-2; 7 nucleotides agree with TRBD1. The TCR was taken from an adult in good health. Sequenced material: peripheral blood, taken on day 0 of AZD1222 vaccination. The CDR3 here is CASSPGGTVYGYTF. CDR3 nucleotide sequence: TGTGCCAGTAGCCCCGGGGGGACAGTCTATGGCTACACCTTC.